Presented here are 4 T cell receptor beta chains from one specimen sequenced in a study of shared clonotypes between healthy human individuals. The method was immunoSEQ multiplex PCR; TCRdb's version includes in-frame clones alone and lacks a portion of them. The table has some 1.4 million clones, over 95% seen once. Sequencing used naive CD4+ T cells sorted from blood. Subset indicated: CD45RA+ positively selected. These receptors all stem from a man aged 25-40 years in good health.

The chain joins TRBV5-1 to TRBJ2-3, with D unresolved. This CDR3 is built from 15 residues. V shed 2 bases and J shed 6 bases, with 16 bases lying between them. Germline CDR1 reads SGHRS; CDR2 reads YFSETQ. CDR3: CASSFLSSRADTQYF. The CDR3 region has the DNA TGCGCCAGCAGCTTTCTGAGCAGCAGAGCGGATACGCAGTATTTT.

This chain's CDR3 is CASSLHSQPNQETQYF. The CDR3 coding sequence is TGCGCCAGCAGCTTGCATAGTCAACCGAACCAAGAGACCCAGTACTTC. The gene calls are TRBV5-1 and TRBJ2-5; D remains ambiguous. The CDR3 covers 16 residues. Looked up from germline, CDR1 is SGHRS and CDR2 is YFSETQ. V was trimmed by 1 base and J by 0 bases, leaving 13 bases between them.

The chain links TRBV20-1 to TRBJ2-3; D is undetermined. The V gene lost 0 bases and the J gene lost 12 bases, with 10 bases spanning the gap. Germline V gene data show CDR1 as DFQATT and CDR2 as SNEGSKA (reference sequence). The CDR3 runs to 11 residues. The CDR3 DNA reads as TGCAGTGCTAGAGATCTAGACTCACAGTATTTT. This codes for CSARDLDSQYF.

Comments on this clone: Within the sample, other DNA sequences also encode this same CDR3. The CDR3 DNA is TGTGCCAGCAGGGGCACCGGGGGTGGCGAGCAGTACTTC. Translating it yields CASRGTGGGEQYF. The rearrangement links TRBV6-1 to TRBJ2-7, with D perhaps matching TRBD2 (6 bases). Germline CDR1 MNHNS, CDR2 SASEGT. CDR3 size: 13 residues. Between the trimmed V and J ends, which lost 6 bases and 6 bases, there was a span of 15 bases.